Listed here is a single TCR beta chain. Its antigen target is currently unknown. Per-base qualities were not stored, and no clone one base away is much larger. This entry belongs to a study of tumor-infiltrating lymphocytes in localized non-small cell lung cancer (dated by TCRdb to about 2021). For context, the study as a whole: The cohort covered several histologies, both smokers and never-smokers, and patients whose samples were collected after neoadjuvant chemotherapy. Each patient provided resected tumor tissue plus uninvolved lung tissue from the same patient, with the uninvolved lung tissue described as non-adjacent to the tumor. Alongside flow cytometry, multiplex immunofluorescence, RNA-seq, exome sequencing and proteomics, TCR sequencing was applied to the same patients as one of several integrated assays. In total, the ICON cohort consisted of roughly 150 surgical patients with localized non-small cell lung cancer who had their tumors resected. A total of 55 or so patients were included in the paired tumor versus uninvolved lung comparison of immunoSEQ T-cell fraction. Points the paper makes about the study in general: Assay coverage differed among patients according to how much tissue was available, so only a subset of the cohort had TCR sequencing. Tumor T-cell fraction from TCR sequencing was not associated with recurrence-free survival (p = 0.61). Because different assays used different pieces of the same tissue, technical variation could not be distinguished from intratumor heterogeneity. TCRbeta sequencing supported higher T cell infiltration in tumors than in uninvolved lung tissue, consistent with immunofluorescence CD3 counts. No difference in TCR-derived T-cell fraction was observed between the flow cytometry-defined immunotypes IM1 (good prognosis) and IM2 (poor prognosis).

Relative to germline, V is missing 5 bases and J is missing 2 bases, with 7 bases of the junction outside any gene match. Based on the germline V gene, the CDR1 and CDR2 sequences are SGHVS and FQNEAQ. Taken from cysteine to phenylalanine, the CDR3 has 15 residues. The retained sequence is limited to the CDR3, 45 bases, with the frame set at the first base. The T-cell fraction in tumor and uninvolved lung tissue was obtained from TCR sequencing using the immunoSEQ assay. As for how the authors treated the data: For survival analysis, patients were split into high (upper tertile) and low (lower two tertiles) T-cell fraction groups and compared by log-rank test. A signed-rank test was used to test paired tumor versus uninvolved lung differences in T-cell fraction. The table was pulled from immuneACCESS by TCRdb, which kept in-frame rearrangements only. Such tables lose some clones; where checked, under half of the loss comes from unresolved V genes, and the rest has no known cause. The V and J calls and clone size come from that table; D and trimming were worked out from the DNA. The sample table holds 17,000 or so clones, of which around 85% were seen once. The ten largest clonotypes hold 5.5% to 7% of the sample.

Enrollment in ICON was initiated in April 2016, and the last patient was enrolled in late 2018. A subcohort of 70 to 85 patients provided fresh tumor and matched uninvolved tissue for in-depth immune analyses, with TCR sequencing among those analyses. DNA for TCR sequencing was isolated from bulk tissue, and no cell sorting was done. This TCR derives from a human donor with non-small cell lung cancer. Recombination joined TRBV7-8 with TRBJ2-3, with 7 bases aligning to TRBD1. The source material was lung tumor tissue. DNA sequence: TGTGCCAGCAGCCCCCAGGGACAGTTCACAGATACGCAGTATTTT. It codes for CASSPQGQFTDTQYF.